Listed below are T cell receptor beta chains from one sample, sequenced in a study of T cell responses to AZD1222 COVID-19 vaccine. Repertoires were generated with immunoSEQ multiplex PCR, while TCRdb's copy carries only in-frame clones and drops some. This sample carries about 160,000 clones, 91% of them seen once, and the ten largest clones take approximately 4.8%. The sample was peripheral blood, taken on day 0 of AZD1222 vaccination. These receptor sequences come from an adult in good health. CDR3s include the opening cysteine and the closing phenylalanine or tryptophan. D genes are given only for firm matches. Size values are once, few and many counts, or a class for expanded clones, and some rows have none.

V	J	size	D	DNA	CDR3
TRBV29-1	TRBJ2-3	-	-	-	CSVAPADTQYF
TRBV15	TRBJ2-6	-	TRBD2	TGTGCCACCAACTCGGGACTAATCTCTGGGGCCAACGTCCTGACTTTC	CATNSGLISGANVLTF
TRBV6-2/TRBV6-3	TRBJ1-1	-	-	TGTGCCAGCAGCCGGGGCGATACAGGGAGGGACACTGAAGCTTTCTTT	CASSRGDTGRDTEAFF
TRBV4-3	TRBJ2-2	once	-	TGCCCCACCAGCCGACAGACAGAAACCGGGGAGCTGTTTTTT	CPTSRQTETGELFF
TRBV5-1	TRBJ1-2	-	-	TGCGCCAGCAGCTTGGACGGTGACTATGGCTACACCTTC	CASSLDGDYGYTF
TRBV4-3	TRBJ2-7	-	TRBD1	TGCGCCAGCAGCCCGGGACAGCTACGTACCTACGAGCAGTACTTC	CASSPGQLRTYEQYF
TRBV11-3	TRBJ1-6	-	-	TGTGCCAGCAGCTTAGGGGGGAGGGAAAATTCACCCCTCCACTTT	CASSLGGRENSPLHF
TRBV7-9	TRBJ2-7	-	TRBD1	TGTGCCAGCAGCCCGGGACAGGGTTTCTACGAGCAGTACTTC	CASSPGQGFYEQYF
TRBV5-8	TRBJ2-7	once	-	TGTGCCAGCAGCCTCGACACTGACAACTACGAGCAGTACTTC	CASSLDTDNYEQYF
TRBV4-1	TRBJ1-6	-	-	TGCGCCAGCAGCCAAGGGAGGGGCGGGAATTCACCCCTCCACTTT	CASSQGRGGNSPLHF
TRBV3-1/TRBV3-2	TRBJ1-2	-	TRBD1	TGTGCCAGCAGCCAAGAAGCGGATAAAGGGGGCCCTAACTATGGCTACACCTTC	CASSQEADKGGPNYGYTF
TRBV11-2	TRBJ2-7	-	TRBD2	TGTGCCAGCAGCTTGCCGGGACTAGCGGGACTCTACGAGCAGTACTTC	CASSLPGLAGLYEQYF
TRBV5-5	TRBJ1-4	-	-	TGTGCCAGCAGCTTGGGGGTGAGCCTTATCCATGAAAAACTGTTTTTT	CASSLGVSLIHEKLFF
TRBV28	TRBJ2-3	-	-	TGTGCCAGTGGGGACTCGGCCCCAGATACGCAGTATTTT	CASGDSAPDTQYF
TRBV5-4	TRBJ1-1	-	-	TGTGCCAGCAGCTTGGCAGGTGCGAACACTGAAGCTTTCTTT	CASSLAGANTEAFF
TRBV10-3	TRBJ1-5	-	-	TGTGCCATCAGTGAGTCTTTAGGAGGACTCAATCAGCCCCAGCATTTT	CAISESLGGLNQPQHF
TRBV7-2	TRBJ2-4	-	TRBD2	TGTGCCAGCTCCTGGGGGGGAGCCAAAAACATTCAGTACTTC	CASSWGGAKNIQYF
TRBV28	TRBJ1-1	-	-	TGTGCCAGCAGTTTCGGAGGCGAAGCTTTCTTT	CASSFGGEAFF
TRBV5-4	TRBJ2-1	-	TRBD2	TGTGCCAGCAGCCACGCAGGGCTAGCGGGTTACAATGAGCAGTTCTTC	CASSHAGLAGYNEQFF
TRBV3-1/TRBV3-2	TRBJ2-3	-	-	TGTGCCAGCAGCCAAGACAGGGCTCAAGCAGATACGCAGTATTTT	CASSQDRAQADTQYF
TRBV7-2	TRBJ1-2	-	TRBD1	TGTGCCAGCAGCTTCCAAACGAGACAGGGTAGAAGCAGTAGCTACACCTTC	CASSFQTRQGRSSSYTF
TRBV9	TRBJ1-4	-	TRBD1	TGTGCCAGCAGCGTAATGGGGACAGCGAATGAAAAACTGTTTTTT	CASSVMGTANEKLFF
TRBV16	TRBJ2-7	-	-	TGTGCCAGCAGCCGCGGGGACGGCTACGAGCAGTACTTC	CASSRGDGYEQYF
TRBV7-9	TRBJ2-1	-	TRBD2	TGTGCCAGCAGCTCCCCCGGTAGCGGGTCCTACAATGAGCAGTTCTTC	CASSSPGSGSYNEQFF
TRBV6-5	TRBJ1-5	-	-	TGTGCCAGCAGCGCCTCTCCGTGGAATCAGCCCCAGCATTTT	CASSASPWNQPQHF
TRBV28	TRBJ2-1	-	-	TGTGCCAGCAGCCCCTGGGGGCGCTCCTACAATGAGCAGTTCTTC	CASSPWGRSYNEQFF
TRBV27	TRBJ1-5	-	-	TGTGCCAGCAGTTTAACAAGCAATCAGCCCCAGCATTTT	CASSLTSNQPQHF
TRBV24-1	TRBJ1-5	-	-	TGTGCCACTCGACGGGGGCCTCTGGAGCCCCAGCATTTT	CATRRGPLEPQHF